This TCR beta chain comes out of a study of cytomegalovirus exposure and HLA in healthy donors. Trimming cost V 0 bases and J 0 bases; bases outside gene matches: 12. Per the germline V gene, CDR1 is SGDLS and CDR2 is YYNGEE. The CDR3 totals 20 residues. Amplification used 60 Vbeta primers and 13 Jbeta primers. Measured with immunoSEQ multiplex PCR; TCRdb has only the in-frame clones, and not every one. The sample yields about 160,000 clones, around 73% seen once. The sequencing input was PBMCs. The rearrangement links TRBV9 to TRBJ1-3; TRBD1 matches 10 bases. This clonotype originated in a male donor in good health and CMV-seronegative. CDR3 sequence reads: CASSVATGGDRGPSGNTIYF. The DNA for the CDR3 is TGTGCCAGCAGCGTAGCTACGGGGGGGGACAGGGGACCCTCTGGAAACACCATATATTTT.